This T cell receptor beta chain originates from a study of shared clonotypes between healthy human individuals. Each replicate PCR on the sorted subsets used about 220 ng DNA (about 30,000 T cell genomes). Assay: immunoSEQ multiplex PCR; the TCRdb copy retains only in-frame clones and omits some. The sample lists hundreds of thousands of clones; 90% to 96% were seen once. CDR1 SGHRS and CDR2 YFSETQ come from the germline V gene. This CDR3 comprises 15 residues. Trimming stripped 2 bases from V and 4 bases from J, with 15 bases between. V usage is TRBV5-1 and J usage is TRBJ1-1, with D tentatively TRBD1 (6 bases). The source of this sequence is a woman aged 25 to 39 in good health. Material: naive CD4+ T cells sorted from blood. Regarding subset: CD45RA+ positively selected. Written as DNA, the CDR3 is TGCGCCAGCAGCTTTACAGGGATGAGGGCCACTGAAGCTTTCTTT. It translates to CASSFTGMRATEAFF.